These 30 T cell receptor beta chains share one sample of origin, sequenced in a study of T-cell reconstitution after alpha-beta-depleted transplantation in children. A TCRbeta library incorporating unique molecular identifiers was prepared. TCRdb reanalysed the PCR reads using MiXCR and keeps one entry per CDR3 protein. The sample includes about 580,000 distinct CDR3 sequences, 20% to 25% of them seen just once. Sequenced here: PBMCs, mostly from graft donor cells, sampled 360 days after TCRalphabeta/CD19-depleted stem cell transplant. The receptor set was obtained from a boy under three years old who had a stem cell transplant for acute myeloid leukemia, so the T cells may come from the graft donor.

This clonotype was recorded at least ten times. The gene calls are TRBV27 and TRBJ2-1; no clear D. Germline V gives CDR1 MNHEY, CDR2 SMNVEV (reference sequence). Trimming took 3 bases from V and 9 from J, leaving 15 bases between them. The CDR3 is made up of 14 amino acids. This chain's CDR3 is CASSFLGDGFEQFF. CDR3 coding DNA: TGTGCCAGCAGTTTCCTAGGTGACGGTTTTGAGCAGTTCTTC.

This clonotype was seen only a few times. The DNA for the CDR3 is TGCAGTGCTTGTAGCGGGGGGCTTTCCTACGAGCAGTACTTC. Its protein product is CSACSGGLSYEQYF. The chain joins TRBV20-1 to TRBJ2-7; 10 bases fit TRBD2. This CDR3 comprises 14 residues. J gave up 1 base and V 5 bases, and 5 bases lay outside the gene matches. Germline values: CDR1 DFQATT, CDR2 SNEGSKA (reference sequence).

This clonotype was recorded many times. The chain links TRBV7-9 to TRBJ2-7; D unresolved. Trimming cost V 0 bases and J 5 bases, with 17 bases left between them. The CDR3 runs to 16 residues. CDR1 is SEHNR and CDR2 is FQNEAQ in the germline V gene (reference sequence). CDR3 loop: CASSLALATRWDEQYF. CDR3 DNA sequence: TGTGCCAGCAGCTTAGCGCTTGCGACCCGCTGGGACGAGCAGTACTTC.

This clonotype was seen ten or more times. The chain combines TRBV12-3 or TRBV12-4 with TRBJ2-1; 12 nucleotides align to TRBD2. V was clipped by 2 bases and J by 8 bases; unmatched bases: 7. This CDR3 is 16 amino acids long. Written as DNA, the CDR3 is TGTGCCAGCAGTTTAAGGCTAGCGGGGGGGCAGGATGAGCAGTTCTTC. Amino acid sequence: CASSLRLAGGQDEQFF.

This chain uses TRBV4-1 with TRBJ2-6; D could derive from TRBD1 or TRBD2 (5 bases each). Trimming pared 1 base from V and 0 bases from J, leaving 10 bases between. The CDR3 loop spans 17 amino acids. The germline gives CDR1 MGHRA, CDR2 YSYEKL. The CDR3 here is CASSQASGSSGANVLTF. The CDR3 coding sequence is TGCGCCAGCAGCCAAGCGTCAGGGAGCTCTGGGGCCAACGTCCTGACTTTC.

The table lists this clonotype with many counts. The chain has TRBV20-1 and TRBJ1-1, with 7 bases fitting TRBD1. The CDR3 runs 14 residues. V was pared by 2 bases and J by 5 bases, with 8 bases of the junction left unmatched. Germline V gene data show CDR1 as DFQATT and CDR2 as SNEGSKA (reference sequence). The DNA of the CDR3 is TGCAGTGCTAGAAGAGGGGGCGGAAAAACTGAAGCTTTCTTT. Protein sequence: CSARRGGGKTEAFF.

The table lists this clonotype with a few counts. V and J are TRBV7-2 and TRBJ2-7; possible D gene TRBD2, 5 bases. V was cut by 5 bases and J by 0 bases, with 11 bases left in between. The CDR3 runs 14 residues. Germline V gene sequence: CDR1 SGHTA, CDR2 FQGNSA. CDR3 sequence reads: CASSPVSGSYEQYV. The CDR3 DNA sequence: TGTGCCAGCAGCCCTGTCAGCGGCTCCTACGAGCAGTACGTC.

This clonotype was seen at least ten times. The J gene is TRBJ1-6, the V gene TRBV12-3 or TRBV12-4; D remains unclear. The CDR3 totals 12 residues. The V end was cut by 6 bases, the J end by 14 bases, with 14 bases between. The CDR3 region is CASSPTSWALHF. CDR3 bases: TGTGCCAGCAGCCCTACTTCATGGGCCCTCCACTTT.

This clonotype has only a few counts. One end of the junction is discordant with germline, which a read error may explain. This rearrangement joins TRBV12-3 or TRBV12-4 to TRBJ1-1; 9 bases fit TRBD1. This CDR3 region has 12 residues. CDR3 in amino acids: CASSFWGQGELF. In DNA form, the CDR3 reads TGTGCCAGCAGTTTTTGGGGACAGGGAGAACTTTTT.

This chain links TRBV7-8 with TRBJ2-1, with 7 positions matching TRBD2. From germline, CDR1 is SGHVS and CDR2 FQNEAQ. J gave up 6 bases and V 5 bases, and 10 bases lay outside the gene matches. The CDR3 runs 15 residues. The CDR3 region has the DNA TGTGCCAGCAGCCTCCGGGACTCGGGGGGCAATGAGCAGTTCTTC. It is translated as CASSLRDSGGNEQFF.

This clonotype has only a few counts. The chain is built from TRBV5-1 and TRBJ1-6; 7 nucleotides align to TRBD1. The V gene end was trimmed by 4 bases and the J gene end by 10 bases; junction bases not matched to a gene: 14. Germline CDR1 is SGHRS and CDR2 is YFSETQ. This CDR3 spans 16 amino acids. The CDR3 sequence is CASSLPTGTDRSPLHF. CDR3 sequence (DNA): TGCGCCAGCAGCCTTCCGACCGGGACAGACAGGTCACCCCTCCACTTT.

The chain is built from TRBV7-2 and TRBJ1-2; TRBD1 matches 8 bases. The CDR3 spans 14 residues. The V and J ends lost 5 bases and 1 base, in that order; junction bases with no gene match: 3. Germline V gene sequence: CDR1 SGHTA, CDR2 FQGNSA. CDR3 amino acids: CASSRQGNNYGYTF. In nucleotides, the CDR3 is TGTGCCAGCAGCCGACAGGGGAATAACTATGGCTACACCTTC.

V usage is TRBV5-1 and J usage is TRBJ2-7; D gene unclear. Germline V gene lookup returns CDR1 SGHRS and CDR2 YFSETQ. This CDR3 region has 15 residues. Trimming took 0 bases from V and 3 from J, leaving 13 bases between them. The CDR3 reads CASSLAPLSGYEQYF. For the CDR3, the DNA is TGCGCCAGCAGCTTGGCCCCTCTCTCCGGCTACGAGCAGTACTTC.

This clonotype was detected a few times. The chain recombines TRBV7-8 with TRBJ2-5; 9 bases are a match to TRBD1. V shed 5 bases and J 5 bases; nucleotides not matched to a gene: 6. The CDR3 extends over 14 amino acids. Germline lookup yields CDR1 SGHVS and CDR2 FQNEAQ. CDR3 DNA sequence: TGTGCCAGCAGCCGAAGGACAGGGGACGAGACCCAGTACTTC. It codes for CASSRRTGDETQYF.

This clonotype was seen ten or more times. The V call is TRBV12-3 or TRBV12-4, the J call TRBJ2-2; no clear D gene. V lost 5 bases to trimming and J lost 5 bases, with 6 bases between them. CDR3 length: 12 residues. CDR3 sequence: CASSRWTGELFF. Written as DNA, the CDR3 is TGTGCCAGCAGTCGGTGGACCGGGGAGCTGTTTTTT.

This chain joins TRBV6-2 or TRBV6-3 and TRBJ2-3; D possibly corresponds to TRBD2 (6 bases). From germline, CDR1 is MNHEY and CDR2 SVGEGT. V shed 3 bases and J shed 5 bases, with 12 bases lying between them. CDR3 size: 14 residues. CDR3 in DNA: TGTGCCAGCAGTTATCGGAGGGCAGAAGATACGCAGTATTTT. Translation gives CASSYRRAEDTQYF.

V usage is TRBV11-2 and J usage is TRBJ2-3; D is undetermined. V lost 8 bases and J lost 2, with 11 bases in between. The germline gives CDR1 SGHAT, CDR2 FQNNGV. The CDR3 has 13 amino acids. CDR3 loop: CASRLWTTDTQYF. CDR3 DNA sequence: TGTGCCAGCCGGTTGTGGACCACAGATACGCAGTATTTT.

The J gene is TRBJ2-5, the V gene TRBV5-4; D is tentatively TRBD1 or TRBD2 (5 bases each). The germline V and J ends were trimmed by 3 bases and 7 bases, with 13 bases remaining between them. The germline V gene has CDR1 SGHNT and CDR2 YYREEE (reference sequence). This CDR3 spans 13 amino acids. The CDR3 nucleotides read TGTGCCAGCAGCTCCGGGACCGAAGGGACCCAGTACTTC. Its protein product is CASSSGTEGTQYF.

This clonotype is a singleton in its sample. The chain couples TRBV10-2 to TRBJ1-1, with TRBD1 identical over 8 bases. The V and J ends lost 2 bases and 2 bases, in that order; junction bases with no gene match: 7. This CDR3 region has 16 residues. Per germline, CDR1 WSHSY and CDR2 SAAADI. The CDR3 reads CASSEAAGGLNTEAFF. The CDR3 DNA reads TGCGCCAGCAGTGAGGCGGCAGGGGGCCTCAACACTGAAGCTTTCTTT.

This clonotype was seen ten or more times. This sequence joins TRBV7-9 and TRBJ1-1; 8 positions match TRBD1. Germline loops: CDR1 SEHNR, CDR2 FQNEAQ (reference sequence). The CDR3 totals 14 residues. The V segment lost 6 bases and the J segment 1 base; nucleotides outside the gene matches: 4. CDR3 nucleotides: TGTGCCAGCAGGACCGGGACAGGGAACACTGAAGCTTTCTTT. Encoded protein: CASRTGTGNTEAFF.

CDR3 amino acids: CASSLFASGGAMDEQFF. Here the CDR3 DNA reads TGCGCCAGCAGCTTATTCGCTAGCGGGGGGGCCATGGATGAGCAGTTCTTC. V usage is TRBV5-1 and J usage is TRBJ2-1; 12 bases agree with TRBD2. This CDR3 spans 17 amino acids. The junction had 11 bases not matched to a gene; V was cut back by 2 bases and J by 8 bases. The germline CDR1 and CDR2 sequences are SGHRS and YFSETQ.

The chain is built from TRBV12-3 or TRBV12-4 and TRBJ2-5, with TRBD2 matching 10 bases. V lost 5 bases to trimming and J lost 7 bases; unmatched junction nucleotides: 7. The CDR3 covers 14 residues. The CDR3 is CASSMGLATATQYF. The CDR3 DNA is TGTGCCAGCAGTATGGGACTAGCGACAGCGACCCAGTACTTC.

The gene calls are TRBV20-1 and TRBJ2-7; D ambiguous. With 1 base removed from V and 5 bases from J, the gap between germline ends came to 9 bases. This CDR3 region has 12 residues. CDR1 is DFQATT, CDR2 SNEGSKA, per germline (reference sequence). The CDR3 protein is CSARGRVHEQYF. CDR3 coding DNA: TGCAGTGCTAGAGGACGTGTCCACGAGCAGTACTTC.

The V and J genes are TRBV4-3 and TRBJ2-7; 12 bases map to TRBD1. The CDR3 totals 14 residues. J lost 5 bases, V lost 4 bases, and 3 bases had no gene match. The germline gives CDR1 LGHNA, CDR2 YSLEER. The CDR3 region has the DNA TGCGCCAGCAGCCGGGACAGGGGGCTAAACGAGCAGTACTTC. It translates to CASSRDRGLNEQYF.

This clonotype was detected only a few times. This chain connects TRBV11-1 to TRBJ2-7; TRBD1 aligns across 9 bases. Trimming at V came to 1 base and at J to 0 bases, leaving 10 bases not matched to a gene. Germline assignment: CDR1 SGHAT and CDR2 FQDESV (reference sequence). The length of the CDR3 is 18 residues. The CDR3 loop reads CASSLERRDRDVSYEQYV. The DNA for the CDR3 is TGTGCCAGCAGCTTAGAGCGCCGGGACAGGGATGTCTCCTACGAGCAGTACGTC.

This clonotype was recorded only once. This chain uses TRBV6-1 with TRBJ2-1; 11 bases fit TRBD2. This CDR3 is built from 16 residues. V was clipped by 6 bases and J by 5 bases; unmatched bases: 9. Germline CDR1 and CDR2: MNHNS and SASEGT. CDR3 nucleotides: TGTGCCAGCAGCTTCCAACTAGCGGGGGCGAACAATGAGCAGTTCTTC. Protein product: CASSFQLAGANNEQFF.

This clonotype has a count of ten or more. The chain has TRBV29-1 and TRBJ1-2; 8 bases are shared with TRBD1. The CDR3 is 11 amino acids. The V gene end was trimmed by 6 bases and the J gene end by 10 bases; junction bases not matched to a gene: 7. The germline V gene encodes CDR1 SQVTM and CDR2 ANQGSEA. CDR3 amino acids: CSVGQGSVYTF. The CDR3 DNA sequence: TGCAGCGTAGGACAGGGTAGTGTCTACACCTTC.

The chain joins TRBV12-3 or TRBV12-4 to TRBJ2-2; D may match TRBD1 or TRBD2 (5 bases each). The CDR3 covers 15 residues. The V end was cut by 5 bases, the J end by 7 bases, with 17 bases between. As DNA, the CDR3 is TGTGCCAGCAGTCCGCCGGGGCTTAGGCTCGGGGAGCTGTTTTTT. Encoded protein: CASSPPGLRLGELFF.

Concerning this clonotype: Just one base apart from a much larger clone, this may be a read error. This chain uses TRBV29-1 with TRBJ2-7, with a tentative D call TRBD2 (5 bases). Germline CDR1 SQVTM, CDR2 ANQGSEA. V was cut by 4 bases and J by 5 bases, with 15 bases left in between. The CDR3 is 13 amino acids. The CDR3 reads CSVVVKHGDEQYF. The CDR3 nucleotides read TGCAGCGTTGTGGTGAAACACGGGGACGAGCAGTACTTC.

This clonotype came up many times. This sequence joins TRBV13 and TRBJ2-5, with TRBD1 matching over 7 bases. The CDR3 length is 14 residues. The V gene end was trimmed by 5 bases and the J gene end by 1 base; junction bases not matched to a gene: 4. Germline assignment: CDR1 PRHDT and CDR2 FYEKMQ (reference sequence). The CDR3 region has the DNA TGTGCCAGCAGCCCGACAGGGACCCAAGAGACCCAGTACTTC. It translates to CASSPTGTQETQYF. Complete variable domain (other parts from reference TRBV13 and TRBJ2-5): AAGVIQSPRHLIKEKRETATLKCYPIPRHDTVYWYQQGPGQDPQFLISFYEKMQSDKGSIPDRFSAQQFSDYHSELNMSSLELGDSALYFCASSPTGTQETQYFGPGTRLLVL.